Here is one T cell receptor beta chain with its context. Its cognate antigen is unknown. The CDR3 loop spans 13 amino acids. The V gene lost 4 bases and the J gene lost 2 bases, with 9 bases spanning the gap. From germline, CDR1 is GTSNPN and CDR2 SVGIG (reference sequence). These data belong to a study of a mutant IDH1 vaccine in newly diagnosed glioma. Study-level background: Treated patients showed a male proportion of approximately 62%, a female proportion of around 40%, and a mean age of 40.4 years. The therapy given earlier, which was standard therapy, consisted of radiotherapy, temozolomide, or both, and most of the patients received both.

Repertoires were generated with immunoSEQ multiplex PCR, while TCRdb's copy carries only in-frame clones and drops some. The sample comprises tens of thousands of clones, approximately 75% of which are singletons, and about 5% rests with the top ten. The time point: week 47, end of study. Vaccinated patients received 300 ug of mutant IDH1 20-mer peptide per dose, with topical imiquimod. The donors' diagnosis was new WHO grade 3 or 4 astrocytoma that was IDH1-mutant and ATRX-lost. Here the sequenced sample was PBMCs, taken from a glioma patient whose treatment included an IDH1 peptide vaccine. This chain uses TRBV30 with TRBJ1-5; D is unresolved. The sequence was obtained from a man aged 45 to 65 with glioma. The CDR3 DNA is TGTGCCTGGAATATCAGGCGCAATCAGCCCCAGCATTTT. Translation gives CAWNIRRNQPQHF.